One sample yielded the 24 T cell receptor beta chains listed below, sequenced in a study of T cell responses to AZD1222 COVID-19 vaccine. Profiled with immunoSEQ multiplex PCR; TCRdb holds only in-frame clones, not every one. This sample has about 100,000 clones, with over 90% found just once. The specimen was peripheral blood, collected on day 0 of AZD1222 vaccination. These receptor sequences come from an adult in good health.

The rearrangement joins TRBV28 to TRBJ2-1, with D possibly TRBD2 on 6 matching bases. Germline CDR1 and CDR2: MDHEN and SYDVKM. This CDR3 is built from 17 residues. The ends were cut back, 2 bases at V and 2 bases at J, with 16 bases in the middle. CDR3 sequence: CASSLSLGSGTYNEQFF. In DNA, the CDR3 is TGTGCCAGCAGTTTAAGCCTAGGTAGCGGAACCTACAATGAGCAGTTCTTC.

The chain uses TRBV15 and TRBJ2-3, with 10 bases matching TRBD2. With 6 bases clipped from V and 0 bases from J, the junction kept 3 bases outside the gene matches. CDR1 is LNHNV and CDR2 is YYDKDF in the germline V gene (reference sequence). This CDR3 is built from 15 residues. CDR3 coding DNA: TGTGCCACCAGGGCTAGCGGGAGCAGCACAGATACGCAGTATTTT. This gives the protein CATRASGSSTDTQYF.

V usage is TRBV10-2 and J usage is TRBJ2-5, with D perhaps TRBD1 (5 bases). Per germline, CDR1 WSHSY and CDR2 SAAADI. The germline V and J ends were trimmed by 6 bases and 2 bases, with 10 bases remaining between them. The CDR3 loop spans 13 amino acids. The CDR3 DNA is TGCGCCAGCAGCTTGGACATGCAAGAGACCCAGTACTTC. Protein product: CASSLDMQETQYF.

This chain connects TRBV7-9 to TRBJ2-7; D gene uncertain. The CDR3 contains 12 residues. Germline CDR1 is SEHNR and CDR2 is FQNEAQ (reference sequence). Deletions cut 1 base from V and 6 bases from J, with 7 bases between. CDR3 sequence: CASSLVMGEQYF. As DNA, the CDR3 is TGTGCCAGCAGCTTAGTTATGGGCGAGCAGTACTTC.

With respect to this clone: The sample carries other DNA sequences with the same CDR3. The chain links TRBV7-9 to TRBJ1-1, with 11 bases matching TRBD1. The V gene's germline CDR1 is SEHNR and CDR2 FQNEAQ (reference sequence). The CDR3 has 14 amino acids. J lost 5 bases, V lost 5 bases, and 4 bases had no gene match. In nucleotides, the CDR3 is TGTGCCAGCAGCCCAGGGACAGGGGGGACTGAAGCTTTCTTT. It specifies CASSPGTGGTEAFF. Variable domain in full (rest from reference TRBV7-9 and TRBJ1-1): DTGVSQNPRHKITKRGQNVTFRCDPISEHNRLYWYRQTLGQGPEFLTYFQNEAQLEKSRLLSDRFSAERPKGSFSTLEIQRTEQGDSAMYLCASSPGTGGTEAFFGQGTRLTVV.

The V and J genes are TRBV30 and TRBJ2-7; a weak D match, TRBD1 (5 bases). The CDR3 is 14 residues long. The germline V and J ends were trimmed by 1 base and 4 bases, with 14 bases remaining between them. Per the germline V gene, CDR1 is GTSNPN and CDR2 is SVGIG (reference sequence). CDR3 coding DNA: TGTGCCTGGAGTGGATCACAGGACCTATACGAGCAGTACTTC. Encoded protein: CAWSGSQDLYEQYF.

The chain is built from TRBV7-2 and TRBJ2-3; D gene ambiguous. Germline V gives CDR1 SGHTA, CDR2 FQGNSA. The CDR3 runs 14 residues. The V end was cut by 5 bases, the J end by 3 bases, with 12 bases between. CDR3 in amino acids: CASSPSIGTDTQYF. The DNA for the CDR3 is TGTGCCAGCAGCCCCTCGATAGGAACAGATACGCAGTATTTT.

The CDR3 region has the DNA TGTGCCAGCAGCCCCGGGGTATTTTTGCCAACTAATGAAAAACTGTTTTTT. It specifies CASSPGVFLPTNEKLFF. V usage is TRBV9 and J usage is TRBJ1-4; D call uncertain. The germline gives CDR1 SGDLS, CDR2 YYNGEE. With 4 bases removed from V and 0 bases from J, the gap between germline ends came to 16 bases. The CDR3 has 17 residues.

The chain couples TRBV28 to TRBJ2-1; 7 bases are a match to TRBD2. Trimming removed 3 bases from V and 9 bases from J; junction bases left unmatched: 14. Per germline, CDR1 MDHEN and CDR2 SYDVKM. This CDR3 is built from 16 residues. CDR3 sequence reads: CASSFRLAGQSGEQFF. For the CDR3, the DNA is TGTGCCAGCAGTTTCAGACTAGCAGGACAATCGGGTGAGCAGTTCTTC. Complete variable domain (other parts from reference TRBV28 and TRBJ2-1): DVKVTQSSRYLVKRTGEKVFLECVQDMDHENMFWYRQDPGLGLRLIYFSYDVKMKEKGDIPEGYSVSREKKERFSLILESASTNQTSMYLCASSFRLAGQSGEQFFGPGTRLTVL.

J is TRBJ1-6 and V is TRBV28, with D possibly being TRBD1 (5 bases). Germline V gene lookup returns CDR1 MDHEN and CDR2 SYDVKM. The CDR3 totals 15 residues. Trimming stripped 5 bases from V and 9 bases from J, with 17 bases between. The CDR3 nucleotides read TGTGCCAGCAGTGCCCCCGGGGGGGTAGGTTCACCCCTCCACTTT. Translated: CASSAPGGVGSPLHF.

J is TRBJ2-3 and V is TRBV28; 9 bases are a match to TRBD1. Germline CDR1 MDHEN, CDR2 SYDVKM. With V trimmed by 1 base and J by 4 bases, 9 bases remained unmatched. The CDR3 is made up of 17 amino acids. The CDR3 nucleotides are TGTGCCAGCAGTTTATTTTTCGGGACAGGGTGGCCAGATACGCAGTATTTT. Its protein product is CASSLFFGTGWPDTQYF.

The chain carries TRBV28 and TRBJ1-4; no definite D call. The length of the CDR3 is 15 residues. V was cut by 5 bases and J by 3 bases, with 13 bases left in between. Germline CDR1 is MDHEN and CDR2 is SYDVKM. CDR3 sequence reads: CASSPSWVANEKLFF. The CDR3 DNA reads TGTGCCAGCAGTCCCTCCTGGGTGGCTAATGAAAAACTGTTTTTT.

This clone has only one observation. V is TRBV4-1 and J is TRBJ1-2; D remains unclear. Germline lookup yields CDR1 MGHRA and CDR2 YSYEKL. The V and J ends lost 4 bases and 3 bases respectively, with 21 bases between them. The CDR3 consists of 17 residues. CDR3 coding DNA: TGCGCCAGCAGCCTATCCCACTTCCAACGGACGGACTATGGCTACACCTTC. Protein sequence: CASSLSHFQRTDYGYTF.

In nucleotides, the CDR3 is TGTGCCAGCAGCCGGACAGGCCATAATGAAAAACTGTTTTTT. It specifies CASSRTGHNEKLFF. The V and J genes are TRBV28 and TRBJ1-4, with 7 bases lining up with TRBD1. The CDR3 has 14 residues. With 6 bases clipped from V and 4 bases from J, the junction kept 5 bases outside the gene matches. Germline CDR1 MDHEN, CDR2 SYDVKM.

J is TRBJ2-5 and V is TRBV11-2; D unclear. V lost 4 bases to trimming and J lost 5 bases, with 17 bases between them. CDR1 and CDR2 from the germline V gene are SGHAT and FQNNGV. This CDR3 has 15 residues. CDR3 DNA: TGTGCCAGCAGCTCACGTACTGTCGGTTCGGAGACCCAGTACTTC. Residues: CASSSRTVGSETQYF.

J is TRBJ2-3 and V is TRBV4-2; D possibly corresponds to TRBD1 (7 bases). With 2 bases removed from V and 10 bases from J, the gap between germline ends came to 28 bases. Germline V CDR1 and CDR2: LGHNA, YNFKEQ. The length of the CDR3 is 18 residues. The CDR3 sequence is CASSQNPTLQGSPGAQYF. The DNA of the CDR3 is TGTGCCAGCAGCCAAAACCCGACCTTACAGGGGTCCCCGGGGGCGCAGTATTTT.

The chain joins TRBV5-4 to TRBJ2-3; TRBD1 matches at 7 bases. The CDR3 spans 14 residues. With 4 bases clipped from V and 2 bases from J, the junction kept 4 bases outside the gene matches. Per the germline V gene, CDR1 is SGHNT and CDR2 is YYREEE (reference sequence). The CDR3 DNA sequence: TGTGCCAGCAGCCGGGGACAGTTCACAGATACGCAGTATTTT. Protein sequence: CASSRGQFTDTQYF. The full variable domain, rest sourced from reference TRBV5-4 and TRBJ2-3, is ETGVTQSPTHLIKTRGQQVTLRCSSQSGHNTVSWYQQALGQGPQFIFQYYREEENGRGNFPPRFSGLQFPNYSSELNVNALELDDSALYLCASSRGQFTDTQYFGPGTRLTVL.

V and J are TRBV19 and TRBJ1-6; 7 nucleotides align to TRBD1. V lost 5 bases to trimming and J lost 8 bases; unmatched junction nucleotides: 6. The CDR3 totals 14 residues. Germline values: CDR1 LNHDA, CDR2 SQIVND (reference sequence). DNA of the CDR3: TGTGCCAGTAGTCCGACAGGGAGGTATTCACCCCTCCACTTT. Translation: CASSPTGRYSPLHF.

The chain uses TRBV7-2 and TRBJ1-1, with a tentative D call TRBD1 (5 bases). The V end was cut by 0 bases, the J end by 0 bases, with 8 bases between. CDR1 and CDR2 from the germline V gene are SGHTA and FQGNSA. The CDR3 totals 15 residues. CDR3 coding DNA: TGTGCCAGCAGCTTAGCGCGACAGTTGAACACTGAAGCTTTCTTT. Encoded protein: CASSLARQLNTEAFF.

In its sample, this clone was seen once. V usage is TRBV5-5 and J usage is TRBJ2-1; 13 bases map to TRBD2. Germline CDR1 and CDR2: SGHKS and YYEKEE (reference sequence). This CDR3 has 15 amino acids. The trim removed 4 bases at V and 9 bases at J, leaving 7 bases unmatched. The CDR3 DNA reads as TGTGCCAGCAGCCCCCGGACTAGCGGGAGTTTTGAGCAGTTCTTC. This gives the protein CASSPRTSGSFEQFF.

This clone turned up a few times. The chain employs TRBV29-1 and TRBJ1-6, with TRBD1 matching 10 bases. J was trimmed by 5 bases and V by 7 bases; bases with no gene match: 2. The CDR3 has 13 amino acids. Germline loops: CDR1 SQVTM, CDR2 ANQGSEA. CDR3 nucleotide sequence: TGCAGCGCCGGGACAGGGGATAATTCACCCCTCCACTTT. It is translated as CSAGTGDNSPLHF.

The genes are TRBV18 and TRBJ1-2; TRBD1 matches at 7 bases. Germline trimming cut 4 bases from V and 2 bases from J; bases unmatched to any gene: 4. Germline values: CDR1 KGHSH, CDR2 LQKENI. This CDR3 contains 14 residues. The CDR3, as DNA: TGTGCCAGCTCACAGGACAGGTTGAACTATGGCTACACCTTC. Translated: CASSQDRLNYGYTF.

The chain uses TRBV28 and TRBJ2-7, with TRBD1 identical over 8 bases. The length of the CDR3 is 20 residues. The J segment lost 1 base and the V segment lost 1 base, leaving 18 bases of the junction unmatched. From germline, CDR1 is MDHEN and CDR2 SYDVKM. The CDR3 sequence is CASSLYGRGLSAGGSYEQYF. DNA for the CDR3: TGTGCCAGCAGTTTATATGGCAGGGGGCTAAGTGCCGGCGGTTCCTACGAGCAGTACTTC.

The chain has TRBV6-5 and TRBJ1-5; no reliable D call. Germline assignment: CDR1 MNHEY and CDR2 SVGAGI. Trimming removed 0 bases from V and 3 bases from J, with 3 bases in between. There are 13 residues in the CDR3. The DNA of the CDR3 is TGTGCCAGCAGTTACTCGAACAATCAGCCCCAGCATTTT. Its translation is CASSYSNNQPQHF.